The 18 T cell receptor beta chains in this list originate from one sample, sequenced in a study of spatial heterogeneity in lung cancer (dated by TCRdb to about 2019). The sample's time point label, in plain terms: sample taken at primary tumor resection. Without any cell sorting, TCR sequencing was performed on whole RNA extracted either from tumor and nontumor lung tissue or from cryopreserved PBMC samples. The library was prepared using 5' RACE. Instrument on record: NextSeq 500. In-frame beta chains were kept once TCRdb had trimmed the public reads at Q25 with fastp and called clones with MiXCR. Each CDR3 protein appears once, grouped with its most common genes and DNA. The sample includes fewer than 9,000 distinct CDR3 sequences, with 7% to 9.5% observed a single time. 25% to 30% of the sample lies in the top ten. The material sequenced was PBMCs, taken at surgery. These receptors all come from a female donor with early-stage non-small cell lung cancer.

Ten or more counts support this clonotype. The V gene is TRBV20-1, the J gene TRBJ1-1, with D uncertain. V dropped 0 bases and J dropped 3 bases, with 8 bases sitting between them. CDR3 length: 13 residues. Per the germline V gene, CDR1 is DFQATT and CDR2 is SNEGSKA (reference sequence). In DNA form, the CDR3 reads TGCAGTGCTAGAGATTTCAGCTACACTGAAGCTTTCTTT. It is translated as CSARDFSYTEAFF.

This clonotype is termed medium-sized. CDR3 in DNA: TGTGCCAGCAGCACCGACGGGAACACTGAAGCTTTCTTT. This translates into CASSTDGNTEAFF. The chain combines TRBV7-3 with TRBJ1-1; D remains unclear. Germline V CDR1 and CDR2: SGHTA, FQGTGA. There are 13 residues in the CDR3. Between the trimmed V and J ends, which lost 5 bases and 1 base, there was a span of 8 bases.

Relative to its sample, this clonotype is medium-sized. The chain links TRBV6-1 to TRBJ2-7, with D possibly matching TRBD2 (5 bases). This CDR3 has 15 residues. V lost 2 bases and J 0 bases, leaving 11 bases between the germline ends. Looked up from germline, CDR1 is MNHNS and CDR2 is SASEGT. The CDR3, as DNA: TGTGCCAGCAGTGAAACGATAGGGAGCTCCTACGAGCAGTACTTC. Its translation is CASSETIGSSYEQYF.

There are a few counts of this clonotype. The chain joins TRBV28 to TRBJ2-7; D may be TRBD1 or TRBD2 (5 bases each). CDR1 and CDR2 from the germline V gene are MDHEN and SYDVKM. Trimming took 6 bases from V and 6 from J, leaving 18 bases between them. CDR3 length: 14 residues. The CDR3 is CASSLLVGRGEQYF. As DNA, the CDR3 is TGTGCCAGCAGCCTCCTCGTGGGACGCGGCGAGCAGTACTTC.

This clonotype was picked up many times. This rearrangement joins TRBV27 to TRBJ2-5, with D perhaps given as TRBD1 or TRBD2 (5 bases each). CDR1 is MNHEY and CDR2 is SMNVEV in the germline V gene (reference sequence). Trimming stripped 3 bases from V and 5 bases from J, with 13 bases between. The CDR3 has 14 amino acids. The CDR3 reads CASSFRGPRETQYF. For the CDR3, the DNA is TGTGCCAGCAGTTTCCGGGGCCCCAGGGAGACCCAGTACTTC.

This clonotype was recorded a few times. The chain recombines TRBV28 with TRBJ2-3; TRBD2 matches at 10 bases. The CDR3 extends over 15 amino acids. Germline CDR1 MDHEN, CDR2 SYDVKM. Trimming took 4 bases from V and 6 from J; bases not matched to a gene: 7. CDR3 residues: CASSSQREGRDTQYF. As DNA, the CDR3 is TGTGCCAGCAGTTCCCAGCGGGAGGGGAGGGATACGCAGTATTTT.

This chain links TRBV5-1 with TRBJ1-2; 8 bases are shared with TRBD1. The germline CDR1 and CDR2 sequences are SGHRS and YFSETQ. The J segment lost 4 bases and the V segment lost 3 bases, leaving 5 bases of the junction unmatched. The CDR3 totals 14 residues. CDR3 coding DNA: TGCGCCAGCAGCTCCGGGACAGGATCCTATGGCTACACCTTC. Encoded protein: CASSSGTGSYGYTF.

This clonotype occurred many times. For the CDR3, the DNA is TGTGCCAGCAGCTTACAGGGGGCGCGCCTTTGGGGCAATGAGCAGTTCTTC. Residues: CASSLQGARLWGNEQFF. The chain couples TRBV5-6 to TRBJ2-1, with 9 bases matching TRBD1. J gave up 6 bases and V 2 bases, and 12 bases lay outside the gene matches. The CDR3 sequence is 17 residues long. Germline lookup yields CDR1 SGHDT and CDR2 YYEEEE.

This clonotype has ten or more counts. The CDR3 is CSARPQGDSPLHF. CDR3 nucleotide sequence: TGCAGTGCTAGACCCCAGGGGGATTCACCCCTCCACTTT. The chain has TRBV20-1 and TRBJ1-6, with 7 bases aligning to TRBD1. The J segment lost 8 bases and the V segment lost 2 bases, leaving 3 bases of the junction unmatched. Germline V gene lookup returns CDR1 DFQATT and CDR2 SNEGSKA (reference sequence). The CDR3 extends over 13 amino acids.

The genes are TRBV29-1 and TRBJ2-3, with D perhaps given as TRBD1 or TRBD2 (5 bases each). CDR1 is SQVTM, CDR2 ANQGSEA, per germline. This CDR3 is built from 14 residues. The V end lost 4 bases, the J end lost 2 bases, and 13 bases lay between the germline ends. Here the CDR3 reads CSVVLGTTTDTQYF. As DNA, the CDR3 is TGCAGCGTTGTACTCGGGACGACCACAGATACGCAGTATTTT.

This chain links TRBV20-1 with TRBJ2-5; D tentatively reads TRBD1 or TRBD2 (6 bases each). CDR3 length equals 12 residues. Looked up from germline, CDR1 is DFQATT and CDR2 is SNEGSKA (reference sequence). Trimming took 6 bases from V and 3 from J, leaving 11 bases between them. Here the CDR3 reads CSAPRGEETQYF. The CDR3 DNA reads TGCAGTGCCCCGAGGGGGGAAGAGACCCAGTACTTC.

By sample share, this clonotype is hyperexpanded. The J gene is TRBJ2-7, the V gene TRBV7-2; TRBD2 matches 7 bases. CDR1 SGHTA and CDR2 FQGNSA come from the germline V gene. The CDR3 runs to 14 residues. V was clipped by 0 bases and J by 5 bases; unmatched bases: 4. CDR3 in amino acids: CASSLAAGANEQYF. The CDR3 DNA reads as TGTGCCAGCAGCTTAGCGGCGGGAGCCAACGAGCAGTACTTC.

This clonotype was seen ten or more times. V gene TRBV20-1 combines with J gene TRBJ2-7; 11 bases fit TRBD2. CDR1 is DFQATT, CDR2 SNEGSKA, per germline (reference sequence). The length of the CDR3 is 18 residues. With V trimmed by 0 bases and J by 3 bases, 13 bases remained unmatched. The CDR3 region is CSARDPGLAGGKGYEQYF. DNA of the CDR3: TGCAGTGCTAGAGATCCTGGGCTAGCGGGGGGTAAAGGCTACGAGCAGTACTTC.

This clonotype is judged medium-sized (0.01 to 0.1%). The chain employs TRBV19 and TRBJ1-5; possible D gene TRBD1, 6 bases. The CDR3 length is 12 residues. Germline V gene sequence: CDR1 LNHDA, CDR2 SQIVND (reference sequence). V lost 6 bases and J lost 7, with 10 bases in between. The CDR3 protein is CASRLGGQPQHF. The CDR3 bases are TGTGCCAGTAGGCTAGGGGGACAGCCCCAGCATTTT.

This clonotype was observed many times. The gene calls are TRBV7-2 and TRBJ2-6; no clear D. This CDR3 has 15 residues. Germline CDR1 and CDR2: SGHTA and FQGNSA. With 5 bases removed from V and 0 bases from J, the gap between germline ends came to 8 bases. The CDR3 nucleotides are TGTGCCAGCAGCCTTGCCTCCTCTGGGGCCAACGTCCTGACTTTC. Translated, it gives CASSLASSGANVLTF.

In its sample, this clonotype is medium-sized (0.01 to 0.1%). V is TRBV9 and J is TRBJ2-3; TRBD1 or TRBD2 may be the D gene (5 bases each). Trimming took off 0 bases at V and 4 bases at J, with 12 bases between the two ends. Germline-derived CDR1 and CDR2 are SGDLS and YYNGEE. This CDR3 is built from 15 residues. The CDR3 DNA reads TGTGCCAGCAGCGTAGAAGGGGCTAGCTCAGATACGCAGTATTTT. Its translation is CASSVEGASSDTQYF. Full variable domain (rest looked up from reference TRBV9 and TRBJ2-3): DSGVTQTPKHLITATGQRVTLRCSPRSGDLSVYWYQQSLDQGLQFLIQYYNGEERAKGNILERFSAQQFPDLHSELNLSSLELGDSALYFCASSVEGASSDTQYFGPGTRLTVL.

This clonotype was picked up many times. This rearrangement joins TRBV5-6 to TRBJ1-2; TRBD1 matches 10 bases. The CDR3 covers 15 residues. V shed 4 bases, J shed 4 bases, and the junction held 7 bases outside the gene matches. Germline assignment: CDR1 SGHDT and CDR2 YYEEEE. CDR3 protein: CASSVDRGQSYGYTF. The CDR3 coding sequence is TGTGCCAGCAGCGTCGACAGGGGGCAGAGCTATGGCTACACCTTC.

This clonotype was detected ten times or more. This chain links TRBV6-5 with TRBJ2-7, with D hard to call. The CDR3 contains 13 residues. Looked up from germline, CDR1 is MNHEY and CDR2 is SVGAGI. The ends were cut back, 5 bases at V and 3 bases at J, with 11 bases in the middle. CDR3 amino acids: CASSQDFRYEQYF. CDR3 DNA sequence: TGTGCCAGCAGTCAGGATTTCCGCTACGAGCAGTACTTC.